This T cell receptor (beta chain) was obtained from a study of radiotherapy plus CTLA-4 blockade in lung cancer. Study-wide context: Objective responses were observed in more than 15% of patients, and disease control was achieved by about 30%.

In germline, CDR1 is SQVTM, CDR2 ANQGSEA. CDR3 length equals 13 residues. Unmatched junction bases numbered 2, after V lost 1 base and J lost 6 bases. Only a few counts were recorded for this clone. Using immunoSEQ multiplex PCR, the repertoire was profiled, and TCRdb retains in-frame clones only, with some absent. Among fewer than 45,000 clones listed, over 55% were seen once. The gene calls are TRBV29-1 and TRBJ1-5; TRBD1 aligns across 8 bases. The sequence was obtained from a human donor with non-small cell lung cancer who had stable disease on radiotherapy plus ipilimumab. Source: peripheral blood, taken from a patient treated with radiotherapy plus ipilimumab. The CDR3 nucleotides read TGCAGCGTTGAAGCAGGGGGCGGTCAGCCCCAGCATTTT. Translation: CSVEAGGGQPQHF. The full variable domain, in which reference TRBV29-1 and TRBJ1-5 provide the parts outside the CDR3, is SAVISQKPSRDICQRGTSLTIQCQVDSQVTMMFWYRQQPGQSLTLIATANQGSEATYESGFVIDKFPISRPNLTFSTLTVSNMSPEDSSIYLCSVEAGGGQPQHFGDGTRLSIL.